This entry features one TCR beta chain sequence. As yet, its antigen is unknown. At collection, donors were nominally healthy, but unrecorded immune exposures were probable. The sample belongs to a study of cytomegalovirus exposure and HLA in healthy donors. General study points: In a later analysis, most CMV-associated TCR beta chains appeared HLA-restricted.

PCR primers comprised 60 Vbeta and 13 Jbeta primers. The repertoire was sequenced with immunoSEQ multiplex PCR; TCRdb's copy has only in-frame clones and lacks some. The table lists under 200,000 clones, around 80% of them singletons. The CDR3 has 15 residues. Germline lookup yields CDR1 SGHTA and CDR2 FQGNSA. Trimming pared 2 bases from V and 7 bases from J, leaving 17 bases between. This sequence was found in a human donor in good health. The J gene is TRBJ1-1, the V gene TRBV7-2, with D possibly TRBD1 on 6 matching bases. The sequencing sample was made of PBMCs. The CDR3 DNA reads as TGTGCCAGCAGCTTATTAACAGGGATTCTCGGTGAAGCTTTCTTT. Amino acid sequence: CASSLLTGILGEAFF.